This T cell receptor (beta chain) was sequenced in a study of T-cell memory formation after mild COVID-19. V shed 4 bases and J 0 bases; nucleotides not matched to a gene: 5. The CDR3 has 16 amino acids. Germline CDR1 and CDR2: SGHRS and YFSETQ. TCRdb re-derived calls from the 5' RACE reads in MiXCR, one entry per CDR3 protein. The table shows 150,000 to 200,000 distinct CDR3 sequences, with roughly 17% occurring only once. This clonotype was observed a few times. The sequence derives from an adult woman who had mild COVID-19 (a few samples of this study predate the infection). Cell type and time point are not known. This sequence joins TRBV5-1 and TRBJ2-7; 12 bases are a match to TRBD2. Sequenced input: PBMCs or a T cell subset sorted from them (not recorded which). The CDR3 DNA is TGCGCCAGCAGCCCTCTACTAGCGGGAGGCTCCTACGAGCAGTACTTC. Its protein is CASSPLLAGGSYEQYF.